These 23 T cell receptor beta chains share one sample of origin, sequenced in a study of tumor-infiltrating lymphocytes in primary liver carcinoma. With a constant-region primer, TCR beta cDNA was made from approximately 450 ng of total RNA. Slightly modified ARM-PCR with three nested multiplex PCR rounds yielded TCR beta libraries. PCR rounds one and two used TRBV1-TRBV30 forward primers with a C-beta reverse primer for 10 cycles each. MiXCR was run by TCRdb on the multiplex PCR reads, yielding one entry per CDR3 protein. Found here are approximately 340,000 distinct CDR3 sequences, roughly 61% of them singletons; the top ten hold under 8%. Germline DNA was extracted alongside blood RNA, which was obtained from unsorted whole blood. Sequenced material: peripheral blood. These receptors were taken from a middle-aged man with primary liver carcinoma and hepatitis B virus infection.

This clonotype was observed many times. This chain links TRBV11-2 with TRBJ2-1, with D perhaps given as TRBD1 or TRBD2 (5 bases each). Trimming took 5 bases from V and 16 from J, leaving 18 bases between them. The CDR3 is 12 residues long. Germline values: CDR1 SGHAT, CDR2 FQNNGV. The CDR3 is CASSHWGSILFF. CDR3 bases: TGTGCCAGCAGCCACTGGGGGAGTATCCTATTCTTC.

This clonotype has a count of ten or more. The rearrangement links TRBV5-4 to TRBJ2-3; possibly TRBD1 or TRBD2 for D (5 bases each). Looked up from germline, CDR1 is SGHNT and CDR2 is YYREEE (reference sequence). V lost 4 bases, J lost 8 bases, and 17 bases lay in between. The CDR3 has 14 amino acids. CDR3 in amino acids: CASSLPGPVATQYF. CDR3 sequence (DNA): TGTGCCAGCAGCCTCCCGGGACCTGTAGCTACGCAGTATTTT.

The chain combines TRBV6-6 with TRBJ2-7; 7 bases line up with TRBD2. The CDR3 sequence is 12 residues long. CDR1 and CDR2 from the germline V gene are MNHNY and SVGAGI (reference sequence). The V gene end was trimmed by 11 bases and the J gene end by 9 bases; junction bases not matched to a gene: 13. In DNA form, the CDR3 reads TGTGCCGGCTCCGGGAGGAACGACGGGCAGTACTTC. It yields the protein CAGSGRNDGQYF.

In regard to this clonotype: Just one base apart from a much larger clone, this may be a read error. The chain combines TRBV6-6 with TRBJ1-1; tentatively, D is TRBD1 (6 bases). The V gene's germline CDR1 is MNHNY and CDR2 SVGAGI (reference sequence). CDR3 length: 18 amino acids. The CDR3 protein is CASSNLGHKREVNTVAFF. The CDR3 DNA reads TGTGCCAGCAGCAACTTGGGACACAAGCGGGAGGTGAACACTGTAGCTTTCTTT.

V is TRBV7-9 and J is TRBJ2-3; TRBD1 is a possible D gene (6 bases). Germline CDR1 SEHNR, CDR2 FQNEAQ (reference sequence). The CDR3 contains 16 residues. Trimming pared 6 bases from V and 0 bases from J, leaving 16 bases between. CDR3 loop: CASSRPPTGSTDTQYF. Written as DNA, the CDR3 is TGTGCCAGCAGTCGACCGCCAACAGGGAGCACAGATACGCAGTATTTT.

This chain connects TRBV11-1 to TRBJ2-1, with 10 bases aligning to TRBD2. The CDR3 has 16 amino acids. J lost 5 bases, V lost 3 bases, and 7 bases had no gene match. Germline assignment: CDR1 SGHAT and CDR2 FQDESV (reference sequence). The CDR3 region has the DNA TGTGCCAGCAGCTTGACTAGCGGGCCACCTGACAATGAGCAGTTCTTC. Protein: CASSLTSGPPDNEQFF. The variable domain in full, with the rest retrieved from reference TRBV11-1 and TRBJ2-1, is EAEVAQSPRYKITEKSQAVAFWCDPISGHATLYWYRQILGQGPELLVQFQDESVVDDSQLPKDRFSAERLKGVDSTLKIQPAELGDSAMYLCASSLTSGPPDNEQFFGPGTRLTVL.

The chain employs TRBV11-2 and TRBJ2-5; unclear D gene. The CDR3 runs to 14 residues. V gave up 4 bases and J gave up 14 bases, with 23 bases separating them. CDR1 SGHAT and CDR2 FQNNGV come from the germline V gene. CDR3 region: CASSSDGPQETNYF. The CDR3 DNA follows: TGTGCCAGCAGCTCGGACGGTCCACAAGAGACCAATTACTTC.

CDR3 nucleotides: TGTGCCACCAGTGGGGGGGGGAGTATGGACACCGGGGAGCTGTTTTTT. As protein: CATSGGGSMDTGELFF. The chain is built from TRBV24-1 and TRBJ2-2, with TRBD2 matching over 7 bases. Germline-derived CDR1 and CDR2 are KGHDR and SFDVKD. V shed 5 bases, J shed 3 bases, and the junction held 8 bases outside the gene matches. The CDR3 runs to 16 residues.

At least ten counts were recorded for this clonotype. The DNA for the CDR3 is TGTGCCGGAGGGTACAAAGTCAATGAGCAGTTCTTC. Protein sequence: CAGGYKVNEQFF. V is TRBV6-6 and J is TRBJ2-1; a possible D gene is TRBD2 (6 bases). V lost 11 bases and J 6 bases, leaving 14 bases between the germline ends. Germline V gives CDR1 MNHNY, CDR2 SVGAGI (reference sequence). The CDR3 length is 12 residues.

This clonotype was seen at least ten times. This chain connects TRBV5-6 to TRBJ2-1; D remains ambiguous. Looked up from germline, CDR1 is SGHDT and CDR2 is YYEEEE. The V and J ends lost 2 bases and 5 bases respectively, with 11 bases between them. The CDR3 has 14 residues. CDR3 DNA: TGTGCCAGCAGCTTAGGCTCTAGAGACAATGAGCAGTTCTTC. As protein: CASSLGSRDNEQFF.

Comments on this clonotype: This may be a read error: a much more frequent sequence differs by one nucleotide. The chain employs TRBV4-1 and TRBJ2-3, with D perhaps TRBD2 (5 bases). This CDR3 has 16 amino acids. Germline assignment: CDR1 MGHRA and CDR2 YSYEKL. DNA for the CDR3: TGCGCCAGCAGCCAAGGCGGGTTACGAAGCACAGATACGCTGTATTTT. This codes for CASSQGGLRSTDTLYF.

To note about this clonotype: Lacking the conserved final phenylalanine or tryptophan, this CDR3 likely reflects a read error. The limits of the CDR3 on the DNA are not certain, so only TCRdb's listed CDR3 is given. The rearrangement links TRBV6-1 to TRBJ2-7; the table's D call TRBD1 went unverified against the DNA. Germline CDR1 is MNHNS and CDR2 is SASEGT. The CDR3 extends over 15 residues, inclusive of both ends. The CDR3 protein is CASRGGQGSSYEQCL.

This clonotype was detected once. With a much larger clone just one base away, this may be a read error. The genes are TRBV6-1 and TRBJ2-6; D might be TRBD1 or TRBD2, each matching 5 bases. CDR3 length: 16 residues. Germline V gene lookup returns CDR1 MNHNS and CDR2 SASEGT. CDR3 nucleotides: TGTGTCAGCAGTGACAGACGGGGTTCTGGGGCCAACGTCCTGACTTTC. It is translated as CVSSDRRGSGANVLTF.

Remarks on this clonotype: It is likely a read error, because the conserved phenylalanine at the end of the CDR3 is missing. The chain couples TRBV11-1 to TRBJ1-1; D is unclear. The CDR3 is made up of 13 amino acids. CDR1 SGHAT and CDR2 FQDESV come from the germline V gene (reference sequence). Trimming left V 0 bases short and J 3 bases short, with 5 bases between. This CDR3 is CASSLAGYTEAFS. DNA of the CDR3: TGTGCCAGCAGCTTAGCTGGGTACACTGAAGCTTTCTCT.

Concerning this clonotype itself: This could be a read error, since a much larger clone is one nucleotide away. The chain uses TRBV6-5 and TRBJ2-1, with D perhaps assigned TRBD1 or TRBD2 (5 bases each). The CDR3 is made up of 15 amino acids. CDR1 MNHEY and CDR2 SVGAGI come from the germline V gene. For the CDR3, the DNA is TGTGCCAGCAGCGTCACGAGGGGCCCCTACAATGAGCAGTCCTTC. Protein: CASSVTRGPYNEQSF.

In the case of this clonotype: With a much larger clone just one base away, this may be a read error. The chain has TRBV12-3 or TRBV12-4 and TRBJ1-3; D remains ambiguous. Trimming shortened V by 5 bases and J by 8 bases, and 13 bases separated the two germline ends. This CDR3 contains 13 residues. This CDR3 reads CASSLNWGDTIYF. In DNA form, the CDR3 reads TGTGCCAGCAGTCTAAATTGGGGAGACACCATATATTTT.

Concerning this clonotype: An end of the junction differs from the germline gene, which may be a read error. The chain recombines TRBV12-3 or TRBV12-4 with TRBJ2-3; possible D gene TRBD1, 6 bases. CDR3 length: 16 residues. The CDR3 loop reads CVSSLQGAPSTDTQYF. CDR3 nucleotide sequence: TGTGTCAGCAGTTTACAGGGAGCTCCTAGCACAGATACGCAGTATTTT.

Turning to this clonotype: The junction shows a germline mismatch at one end, possibly a read error. This chain links TRBV5-4 with TRBJ2-3, with D unclear. This CDR3 is 14 amino acids long. CDR1 and CDR2 (germline): SGHNT, YYREEE (reference sequence). CDR3 sequence: CASSLEVSTDTRYF. For the CDR3, the DNA is TGTGCCAGCAGCTTGGAGGTCAGCACAGATACGCGGTATTTT.

Points on this clonotype: A much bigger clone sits one base away, suggesting this may be a read error. The chain recombines TRBV10-3 with TRBJ2-3; D is ambiguous. Germline V CDR1 and CDR2: ENHRY, SYGVKD. CDR3 length: 13 residues. The chain's CDR3 is CAVSADGTDTQYF. CDR3 nucleotides: TGTGCCGTCAGTGCGGACGGCACAGATACGCAGTATTTT.

About this clonotype itself: This may be a read error, as it is one base from a much larger clone. The chain combines TRBV5-4 with TRBJ2-5, with D hard to call. The last part of the DNA fits TRBJ2-7 better; the J call may be wrong. Germline-derived CDR1 and CDR2 are SGHNT and YYREEE (reference sequence). The CDR3 consists of 15 residues. CDR3 nucleotides: TGTGCCAGCAGCCACGACCCGGACCTTTTATACGAGCAGTACTTC. Protein sequence: CASSHDPDLLYEQYF.

The count of this clonotype is one. The chain carries TRBV11-2 and TRBJ2-3; D possibly matches TRBD1 or TRBD2 (5 bases each). This CDR3 is 15 amino acids long. The germline V gene encodes CDR1 SGHAT and CDR2 FQNNGV. Trimming pared 7 bases from V and 2 bases from J, leaving 16 bases between. The CDR3 DNA is TGTGCCAGCAACCAGCCGGGACGGTACACAGATACGCAGTATTTT. As protein: CASNQPGRYTDTQYF.

To note about this clonotype: The CDR3 ends on some other residue instead of the conserved phenylalanine or tryptophan, so this is likely a read error. This chain connects TRBV11-2 to TRBJ1-1; D is unclear. CDR3 size: 13 residues. Trimming shortened V by 10 bases and J by 2 bases, and 14 bases separated the two germline ends. The V gene's germline CDR1 is SGHAT and CDR2 FQNNGV. The CDR3 sequence: CANNLVDNTEAFV. The CDR3 DNA reads TGTGCCAACAACTTAGTAGATAACACTGAAGCTTTCGTT.

V usage is TRBV29-1 and J usage is TRBJ1-5, with unresolved D. Germline V lookup: CDR1 SQVTM, CDR2 ANQGSEA. V dropped 5 bases and J dropped 2 bases, with 16 bases sitting between them. This CDR3 has 15 amino acids. The CDR3 reads CSVSRGGTGNQPQHF. The CDR3 DNA reads as TGCAGCGTTTCACGGGGTGGTACTGGCAATCAGCCCCAGCATTTT.